A single sample is the source of the 5 T cell receptor beta chains below, sequenced in a study of CXCR3-negative and CXCR3-positive naive CD8 T cells. UMI-labeled TRB cDNA libraries were prepared by 5' RACE. TCRdb processed the 5' RACE reads again and assigns one entry to each CDR3 protein, with no DNA. The sample data list thousands of distinct CDR3 sequences. The sample was naive CXCR3- CD8+ T cells from blood. Sample subset: CD45RO-CCR7+CD27+CD95- naive CD8+ T cells lacking CXCR3 (TNR3-). The receptors stem from a human donor in good health. Some clones in this sample may be carry-over from other donors' samples.

J is TRBJ2-1 and V is TRBV5-1. Germline assignment: CDR1 SGHRS and CDR2 YFSETQ. The CDR3 is 15 amino acids. CDR3 protein: CASSSGPSSYNEQFF.

This clonotype counts as medium-sized by frequency. V is TRBV6-6 and J is TRBJ1-1; the D call from TCRdb, TRBD1, cannot be confirmed without DNA. CDR1 and CDR2 (germline): MNHNY, SVGAGI (reference sequence). The CDR3 is 14 residues long. CDR3 protein: CASSYEDRGSGAFF.

This clonotype is deemed medium-sized by its frequency. The CDR3 here is CASSTHGTGSYEQYF. The rearrangement uses TRBV6-5 and TRBJ2-7; TCRdb gives TRBD1 as the D gene, but with no DNA this cannot be confirmed. Germline assignment: CDR1 MNHEY and CDR2 SVGAGI. This CDR3 comprises 15 residues.

This clonotype is labeled medium-sized (0.01 to 0.1%) based on frequency. This chain joins TRBV7-2 and TRBJ2-1; TCRdb gives TRBD1 as the D gene, but with no DNA this cannot be confirmed. The CDR3 is 13 residues long. CDR1 and CDR2 (germline): SGHTA, FQGNSA. This CDR3 is CASSSYRAYEQFF. Full variable domain (remainder filled in from reference TRBV7-2 and TRBJ2-1): GAGVSQSPSNKVTEKGKDVELRCDPISGHTALYWYRQSLGQGLEFLIYFQGNSAPDKSGLPSDRFSAERTGGSVSTLTIQRTQQEDSAVYLCASSSYRAYEQFFGPGTRLTVL.

This rearrangement joins TRBV20-1 to TRBJ2-1; checking the TCRdb D call of TRBD2 is not possible without DNA. CDR1 is DFQATT and CDR2 is SNEGSKA in the germline V gene (reference sequence). The CDR3 contains 13 residues. CDR3 residues: CSGLAGDINEQFF.